The 3 T cell receptor beta chains below were found in one sample sequenced in a study of T cell responses to AZD1222 COVID-19 vaccine. Profiled with immunoSEQ multiplex PCR; TCRdb holds only in-frame clones, not every one. The table lists about 150,000 clones, approximately 89% of them singletons. The input for sequencing was peripheral blood, taken 28 days after the second AZD1222 dose. The receptors were gathered from an adult who received the AZD1222 COVID-19 vaccine.

This chain joins TRBV6-1 and TRBJ2-1, with 10 nucleotides matching TRBD2. Per germline, CDR1 MNHNS and CDR2 SASEGT. This CDR3 has 16 amino acids. Germline trimming cut 4 bases from V and 6 bases from J; bases unmatched to any gene: 9. In nucleotides, the CDR3 is TGTGCCAGCAGTGTGAGCGGGGGGGGCCCTATCAATGAGCAGTTCTTC. This gives the protein CASSVSGGGPINEQFF.

The CDR3 spells CASSSTGGYEQYF. In DNA form, the CDR3 reads TGTGCCAGCAGCTCAACAGGGGGCTACGAGCAGTACTTC. This chain joins TRBV11-2 and TRBJ2-7, with 8 bases that match TRBD1. Germline V gene data show CDR1 as SGHAT and CDR2 as FQNNGV. The CDR3 runs to 13 residues. Losses at the gene ends were 4 bases for V and 3 bases for J; bases not matched to a gene: 2.

V gene TRBV28 combines with J gene TRBJ1-4, with D perhaps matching TRBD1 (5 bases). V lost 7 bases, J lost 7 bases, and 13 bases lay in between. CDR1 is MDHEN, CDR2 SYDVKM, per germline. The CDR3 is 13 residues long. DNA of the CDR3: TGTGCCAGCACCGGGGGTCGAGGTGAAAAACTGTTTTTT. It codes for CASTGGRGEKLFF.